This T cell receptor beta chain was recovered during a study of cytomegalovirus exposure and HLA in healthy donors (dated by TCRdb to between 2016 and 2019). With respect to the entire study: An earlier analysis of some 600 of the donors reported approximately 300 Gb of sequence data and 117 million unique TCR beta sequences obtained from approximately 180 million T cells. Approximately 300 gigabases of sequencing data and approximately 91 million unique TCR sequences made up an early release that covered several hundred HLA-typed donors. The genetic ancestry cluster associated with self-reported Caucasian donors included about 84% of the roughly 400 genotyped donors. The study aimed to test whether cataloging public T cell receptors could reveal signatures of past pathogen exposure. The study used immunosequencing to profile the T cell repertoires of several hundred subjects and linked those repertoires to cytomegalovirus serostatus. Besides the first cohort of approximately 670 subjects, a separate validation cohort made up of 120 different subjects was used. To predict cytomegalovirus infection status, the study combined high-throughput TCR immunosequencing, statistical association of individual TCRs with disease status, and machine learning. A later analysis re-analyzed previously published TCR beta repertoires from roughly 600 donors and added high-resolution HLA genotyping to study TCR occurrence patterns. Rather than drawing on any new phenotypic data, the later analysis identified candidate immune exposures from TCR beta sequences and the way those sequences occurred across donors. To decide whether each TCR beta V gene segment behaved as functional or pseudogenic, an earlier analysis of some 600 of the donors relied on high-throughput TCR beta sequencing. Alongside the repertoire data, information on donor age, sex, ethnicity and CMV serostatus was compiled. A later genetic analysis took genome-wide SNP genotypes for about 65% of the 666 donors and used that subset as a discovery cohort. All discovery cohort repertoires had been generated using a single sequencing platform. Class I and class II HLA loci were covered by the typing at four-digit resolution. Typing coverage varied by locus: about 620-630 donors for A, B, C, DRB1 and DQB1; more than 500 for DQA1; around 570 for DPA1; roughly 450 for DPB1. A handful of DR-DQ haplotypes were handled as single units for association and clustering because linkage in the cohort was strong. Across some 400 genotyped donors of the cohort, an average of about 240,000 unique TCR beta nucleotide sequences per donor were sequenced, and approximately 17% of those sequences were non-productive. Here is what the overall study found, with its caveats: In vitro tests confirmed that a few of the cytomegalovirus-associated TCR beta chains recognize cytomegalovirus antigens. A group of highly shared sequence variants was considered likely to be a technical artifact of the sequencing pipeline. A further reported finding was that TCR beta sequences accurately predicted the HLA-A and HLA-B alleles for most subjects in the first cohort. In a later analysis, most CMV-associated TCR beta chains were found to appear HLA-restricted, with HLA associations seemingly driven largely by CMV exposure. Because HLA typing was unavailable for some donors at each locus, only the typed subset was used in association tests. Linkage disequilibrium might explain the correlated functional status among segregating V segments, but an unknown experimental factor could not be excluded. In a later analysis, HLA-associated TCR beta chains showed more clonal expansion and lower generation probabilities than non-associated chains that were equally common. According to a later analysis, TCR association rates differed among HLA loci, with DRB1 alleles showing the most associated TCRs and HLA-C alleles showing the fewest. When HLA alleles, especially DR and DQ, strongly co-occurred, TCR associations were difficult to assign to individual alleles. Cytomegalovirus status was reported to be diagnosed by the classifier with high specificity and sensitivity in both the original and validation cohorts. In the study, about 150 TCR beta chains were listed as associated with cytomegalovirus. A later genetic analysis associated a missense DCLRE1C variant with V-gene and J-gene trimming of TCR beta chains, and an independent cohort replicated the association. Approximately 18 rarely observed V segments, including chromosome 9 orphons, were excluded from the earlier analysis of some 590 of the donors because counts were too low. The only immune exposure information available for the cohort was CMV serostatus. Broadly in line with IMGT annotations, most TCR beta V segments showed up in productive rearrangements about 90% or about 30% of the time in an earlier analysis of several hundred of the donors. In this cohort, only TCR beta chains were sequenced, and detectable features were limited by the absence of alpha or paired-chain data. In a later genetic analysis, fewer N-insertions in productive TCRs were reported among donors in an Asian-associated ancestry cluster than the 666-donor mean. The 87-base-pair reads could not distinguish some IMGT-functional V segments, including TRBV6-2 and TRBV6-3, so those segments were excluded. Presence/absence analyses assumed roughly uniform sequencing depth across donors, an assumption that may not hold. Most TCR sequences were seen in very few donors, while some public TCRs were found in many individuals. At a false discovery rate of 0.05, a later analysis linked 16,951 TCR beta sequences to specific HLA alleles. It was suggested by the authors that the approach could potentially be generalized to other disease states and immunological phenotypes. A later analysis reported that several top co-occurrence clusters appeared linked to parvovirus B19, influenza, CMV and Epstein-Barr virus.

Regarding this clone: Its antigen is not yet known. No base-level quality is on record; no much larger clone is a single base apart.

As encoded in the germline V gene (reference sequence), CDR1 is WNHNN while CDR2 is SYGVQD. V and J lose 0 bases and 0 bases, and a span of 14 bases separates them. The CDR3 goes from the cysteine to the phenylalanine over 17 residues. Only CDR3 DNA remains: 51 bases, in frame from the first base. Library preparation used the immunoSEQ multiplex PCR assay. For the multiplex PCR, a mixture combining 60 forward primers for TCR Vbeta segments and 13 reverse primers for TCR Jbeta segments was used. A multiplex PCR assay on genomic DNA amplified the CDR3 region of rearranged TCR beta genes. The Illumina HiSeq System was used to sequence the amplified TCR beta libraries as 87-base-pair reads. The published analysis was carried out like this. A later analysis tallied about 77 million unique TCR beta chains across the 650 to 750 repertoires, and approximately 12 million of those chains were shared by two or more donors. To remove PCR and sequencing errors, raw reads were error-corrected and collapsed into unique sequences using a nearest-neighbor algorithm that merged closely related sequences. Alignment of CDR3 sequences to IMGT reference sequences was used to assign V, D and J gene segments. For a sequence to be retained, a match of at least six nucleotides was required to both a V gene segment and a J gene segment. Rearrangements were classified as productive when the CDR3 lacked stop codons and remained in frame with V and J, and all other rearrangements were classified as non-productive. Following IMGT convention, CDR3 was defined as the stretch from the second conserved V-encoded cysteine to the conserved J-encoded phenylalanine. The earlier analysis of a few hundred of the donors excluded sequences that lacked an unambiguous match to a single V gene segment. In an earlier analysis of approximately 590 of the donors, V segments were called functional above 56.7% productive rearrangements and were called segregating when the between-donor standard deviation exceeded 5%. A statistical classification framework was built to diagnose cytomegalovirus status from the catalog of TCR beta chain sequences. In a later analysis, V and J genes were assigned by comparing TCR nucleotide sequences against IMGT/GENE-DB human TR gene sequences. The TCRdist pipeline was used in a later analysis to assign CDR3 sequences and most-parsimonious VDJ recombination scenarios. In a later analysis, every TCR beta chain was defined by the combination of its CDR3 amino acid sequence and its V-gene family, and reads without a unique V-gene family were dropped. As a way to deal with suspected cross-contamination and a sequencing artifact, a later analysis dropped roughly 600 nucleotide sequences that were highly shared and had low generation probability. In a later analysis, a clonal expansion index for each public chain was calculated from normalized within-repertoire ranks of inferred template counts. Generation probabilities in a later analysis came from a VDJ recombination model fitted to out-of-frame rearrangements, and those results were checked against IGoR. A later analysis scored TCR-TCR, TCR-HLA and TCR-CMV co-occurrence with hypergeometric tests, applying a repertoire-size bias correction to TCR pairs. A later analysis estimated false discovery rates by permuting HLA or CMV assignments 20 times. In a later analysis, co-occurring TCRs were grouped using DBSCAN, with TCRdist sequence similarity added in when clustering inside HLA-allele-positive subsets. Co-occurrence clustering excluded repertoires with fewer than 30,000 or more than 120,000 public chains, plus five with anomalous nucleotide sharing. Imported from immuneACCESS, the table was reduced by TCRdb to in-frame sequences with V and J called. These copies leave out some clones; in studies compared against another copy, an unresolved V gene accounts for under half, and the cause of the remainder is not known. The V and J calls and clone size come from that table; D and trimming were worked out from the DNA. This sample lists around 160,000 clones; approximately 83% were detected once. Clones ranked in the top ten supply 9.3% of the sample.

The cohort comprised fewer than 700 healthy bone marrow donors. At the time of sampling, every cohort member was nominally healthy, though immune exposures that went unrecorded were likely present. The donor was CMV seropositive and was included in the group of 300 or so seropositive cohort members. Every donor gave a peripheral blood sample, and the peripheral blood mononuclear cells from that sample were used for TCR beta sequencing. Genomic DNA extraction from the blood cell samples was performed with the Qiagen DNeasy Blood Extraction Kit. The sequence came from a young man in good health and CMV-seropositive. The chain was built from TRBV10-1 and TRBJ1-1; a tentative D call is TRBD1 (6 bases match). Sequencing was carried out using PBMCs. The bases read TGCGCCAGCAGTGAGTCGAGACAGGCCAAAATGAACACTGAAGCTTTCTTT. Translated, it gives CASSESRQAKMNTEAFF.